Following are 27 T cell receptor beta chains from one sample sequenced in a study of CD8 T cells in Susac syndrome. Reverse transcription of roughly 0.45 to 1 ug RNA was performed with random hexamers. Via MiXCR, TCRdb re-called the immunoSEQ multiplex PCR reads, giving one row per CDR3 protein. The top ten hold more than 0.095% of the sample, which has approximately 130,000 distinct CDR3 sequences, roughly 94% seen once. The sample consisted of CD4+ T cells from PBMCs. These receptors were taken from a human donor in good health.

V is TRBV6-5 and J is TRBJ1-1, with TRBD1 matching over 8 bases. The CDR3 is made up of 14 amino acids. Per germline, CDR1 MNHEY and CDR2 SVGAGI. The V segment lost 9 bases and the J segment 2 bases; nucleotides outside the gene matches: 8. CDR3 sequence reads: CASFRGQGNTEAFF. DNA for the CDR3: TGTGCCAGTTTCCGCGGACAGGGAAACACTGAAGCTTTCTTT.

The V and J genes are TRBV2 and TRBJ2-5, with 10 bases identical to TRBD1. The V gene's germline CDR1 is SNHLY and CDR2 FYNNEI. CDR3 size: 15 residues. J gave up 2 bases and V 9 bases, and 9 bases lay outside the gene matches. CDR3 sequence: CARTKPGQGQETQYF. The CDR3 DNA follows: TGTGCCAGAACAAAGCCGGGACAGGGGCAAGAGACCCAGTACTTC.

The V call is TRBV2, the J call TRBJ2-7; TRBD1 might be the D (5 bases). CDR3 size: 13 residues. Trimming shortened V by 2 bases and J by 7 bases, and 12 bases separated the two germline ends. Germline V CDR1 and CDR2: SNHLY, FYNNEI. The CDR3 DNA is TGTGCCAGCAGTGAAACAGGCCCTAAGGAGCAGTACTTC. Encoded protein: CASSETGPKEQYF.

CDR3 bases: TGCGCCAGCAGCTACCGGGGAAATGAAAAACTGTTTTTT. This codes for CASSYRGNEKLFF. The J gene is TRBJ1-4, the V gene TRBV5-1; D is unclear. V gave up 3 bases and J gave up 5 bases, with 8 bases separating them. Germline V gene lookup returns CDR1 SGHRS and CDR2 YFSETQ. This CDR3 spans 13 amino acids.

The V gene is TRBV7-9, the J gene TRBJ1-3; D might be TRBD1 (5 bases). Trimming removed 4 bases at V and 0 bases at J, with 10 bases between. The length of the CDR3 is 15 residues. CDR1 and CDR2 (germline): SEHNR, FQNEAQ (reference sequence). CDR3 residues: CASSSRVLSGNTIYF. In DNA form, the CDR3 reads TGTGCCAGCAGCTCCAGGGTACTCTCTGGAAACACCATATATTTT. Looking up the rest from reference TRBV7-9 and TRBJ1-3 gives the full variable domain: DTGVSQNPRHKITKRGQNVTFRCDPISEHNRLYWYRQTLGQGPEFLTYFQNEAQLEKSRLLSDRFSAERPKGSFSTLEIQRTEQGDSAMYLCASSSRVLSGNTIYFGEGSWLTVV.

J is TRBJ2-7 and V is TRBV3-1, with 11 bases lining up with TRBD2. V lost 6 bases, J lost 5 bases, and 12 bases stayed unmatched. The CDR3 is 16 residues long. CDR1 LGHDT and CDR2 YNNKEL come from the germline V gene (reference sequence). CDR3 DNA: TGTGCCAGCAGTCCGATGACTAGCGGGATCGGGCACGAGCAGTACTTC. It specifies CASSPMTSGIGHEQYF.

The count of this clonotype is one. The V gene is TRBV7-2, the J gene TRBJ1-6, with D perhaps TRBD1 (6 bases). The CDR3 sequence is 15 residues long. Looked up from germline, CDR1 is SGHTA and CDR2 is FQGNSA. Trimming took off 10 bases at V and 7 bases at J, with 20 bases between the two ends. CDR3 coding DNA: TGTGCCACCACTCACTCGTGGGGGGGCAATTCACCCCTCCACTTT. This codes for CATTHSWGGNSPLHF.

J is TRBJ1-2 and V is TRBV11-2, with D possibly TRBD1 on 5 matching bases. V lost 5 bases and J lost 6, with 25 bases in between. The germline V gene encodes CDR1 SGHAT and CDR2 FQNNGV. The CDR3 consists of 17 residues. CDR3 amino acids: CASSPSSRAGRRNGYTF. As DNA, the CDR3 is TGTGCCAGCAGCCCCTCTTCTCGGGCAGGGCGCAGGAATGGCTACACCTTC.

This clonotype appeared a single time. As DNA, the CDR3 is TGTGCCAGCAGTTTTAGGGATGAGCAGTTCTTC. Translation: CASSFRDEQFF. V gene TRBV12-3 or TRBV12-4 combines with J gene TRBJ2-1; D remains unclear. The length of the CDR3 is 11 residues. V lost 3 bases, J lost 8 bases, and 5 bases lay in between.

The chain couples TRBV4-2 to TRBJ2-7; TRBD2 aligns across 13 bases. Germline loops: CDR1 LGHNA, CDR2 YNFKEQ. This CDR3 has 18 residues. V trimming: 0 bases; J trimming: 4 bases; junction bases outside the gene matches: 9. In nucleotides, the CDR3 is TGTGCCAGCAGCCAAGAGGTACTAGCGGGAGGGCCAGAGTACGAGCAGTACTTC. Protein sequence: CASSQEVLAGGPEYEQYF.

V and J are TRBV27 and TRBJ2-7; no definite D call. The CDR3 is made up of 12 amino acids. Trimming took off 5 bases at V and 6 bases at J, with 11 bases between the two ends. The germline V gene encodes CDR1 MNHEY and CDR2 SMNVEV (reference sequence). CDR3 coding DNA: TGTGCCAGCAGTAACATCTTCGCCGAGCAGTACTTC. It yields the protein CASSNIFAEQYF.

This sequence joins TRBV6-5 and TRBJ2-7, with D hard to call. Germline values: CDR1 MNHEY, CDR2 SVGAGI. The CDR3 runs to 13 residues. The V end lost 2 bases, the J end lost 3 bases, and 8 bases lay between the germline ends. Here the CDR3 reads CASSYAQFYEQYF. In DNA, the CDR3 is TGTGCCAGCAGTTACGCCCAGTTCTACGAGCAGTACTTC.

For this clonotype: The junction does not match germline at one end; this may be a read error. This chain connects TRBV4-2 to TRBJ2-1, with D maybe TRBD2 (6 bases). The CDR3 is 14 residues long. The V gene's germline CDR1 is LGHNA and CDR2 YNFKEQ. The CDR3 DNA reads as TGTGCCAGCAGCCAAGACCAACTAGCTGGGTGGCCCTCGTTC. Translated: CASSQDQLAGWPSF.

This clonotype was recorded once. J is TRBJ2-3 and V is TRBV4-1; D is uncertain. The V gene's germline CDR1 is MGHRA and CDR2 YSYEKL. The CDR3 totals 14 residues. Trimming removed 0 bases from V and 1 base from J, with 5 bases in between. The CDR3 sequence is CASSQDRGTDTQYF. The CDR3 DNA sequence: TGCGCCAGCAGCCAAGATAGAGGCACAGATACGCAGTATTTT.

The chain uses TRBV4-1 and TRBJ2-1; maybe TRBD2 (7 bases). The germline V gene has CDR1 MGHRA and CDR2 YSYEKL. The CDR3 is 17 amino acids. Trimming removed 0 bases at V and 6 bases at J, with 18 bases between. Written as DNA, the CDR3 is TGCGCCAGCAGCCAAGATCAGGGGAGTTTAGCGGGCAATGAGCAGTTCTTC. This encodes CASSQDQGSLAGNEQFF.

This chain joins TRBV7-9 and TRBJ2-1; tentative D call: TRBD2 (5 bases). CDR1 and CDR2 from the germline V gene are SEHNR and FQNEAQ (reference sequence). This CDR3 contains 16 residues. Trimming shortened V by 1 base and J by 0 bases, and 10 bases separated the two germline ends. Here the CDR3 reads CASSLVEGGSYNEQFF. The CDR3 coding sequence is TGTGCCAGCAGCTTAGTTGAAGGAGGCTCCTACAATGAGCAGTTCTTC.

The V gene is TRBV20-1, the J gene TRBJ2-7; D gene ambiguous. The germline V gene has CDR1 DFQATT and CDR2 SNEGSKA (reference sequence). This CDR3 has 10 amino acids. Trimming removed 5 bases from V and 9 bases from J, with 11 bases in between. The CDR3 is CSAHPATQYF. DNA of the CDR3: TGCAGTGCTCATCCCGCGACGCAGTACTTC.

The V gene is TRBV6-1, the J gene TRBJ1-2, with 8 bases that match TRBD1. CDR3 size: 13 residues. Germline V lookup: CDR1 MNHNS, CDR2 SASEGT. J lost 5 bases, V lost 6 bases, and 5 bases had no gene match. The CDR3 DNA reads as TGTGCCAGCAGCCGACAGGGGATATATGGCTACACCTTC. This sequence encodes CASSRQGIYGYTF.

The chain links TRBV6-5 to TRBJ2-2; perhaps D is TRBD1 or TRBD2 (5 bases each). Germline loops: CDR1 MNHEY, CDR2 SVGAGI. V lost 3 bases, J lost 5 bases, and 16 bases lay in between. The length of the CDR3 is 16 residues. In nucleotides, the CDR3 is TGTGCCAGCAGTTATAGTCCAGGGCGAGGGACCGGGGAGCTGTTTTTT. Encoded protein: CASSYSPGRGTGELFF.

The CDR3 is CAWQGLALNTGELFF. As DNA, the CDR3 is TGTGCCTGGCAAGGACTAGCCCTGAACACCGGGGAGCTGTTTTTT. The chain is built from TRBV30 and TRBJ2-2, with 8 bases fitting TRBD2. From germline, CDR1 is GTSNPN and CDR2 SVGIG (reference sequence). There are 15 residues in the CDR3. V lost 5 bases and J lost 1; bases outside the gene matches: 6.

The chain has TRBV7-2 and TRBJ2-5; 9 bases map to TRBD1. The CDR3 has 15 residues. Germline-derived CDR1 and CDR2 are SGHTA and FQGNSA. V shed 5 bases and J 5 bases; nucleotides not matched to a gene: 9. The DNA for the CDR3 is TGTGCCAGCAGCCTCAGGGGACAGGGTGAGGAGACCCAGTACTTC. It is translated as CASSLRGQGEETQYF.

The genes are TRBV18 and TRBJ1-1; D gene uncertain. V was shortened by 3 bases and J by 0 bases, with 14 bases between the two germline ends. This CDR3 is 16 amino acids long. Germline loops: CDR1 KGHSH, CDR2 LQKENI. The CDR3 bases are TGTGCCAGCTCACCTATGGGCCTTGGACTGAACACTGAAGCTTTCTTT. Amino acid sequence: CASSPMGLGLNTEAFF.

The chain carries TRBV21-1 and TRBJ2-7; the D call of TRBD1 is as the table states it, not checked on the DNA. TRBV21-1 is noted as a pseudogene. This CDR3 region has 17 residues. CDR3 sequence reads: CASSKLGAGQGHHEQYF. The CDR3 DNA reads as TGTGCCAGCAGCAAATTGGGGGCGGGACAGGGCCACCACGAGCAGTACTTC.

The J gene is TRBJ2-7, the V gene TRBV5-1, with TRBD1 identical over 7 bases. J gave up 2 bases and V 5 bases, and 10 bases lay outside the gene matches. This CDR3 comprises 15 residues. Germline CDR1 reads SGHRS; CDR2 reads YFSETQ. CDR3 amino acids: CASSRTGTVTYEQYF. The CDR3 DNA follows: TGCGCCAGCAGTCGGACCGGGACAGTCACCTACGAGCAGTACTTC.

J is TRBJ2-1 and V is TRBV7-2, with TRBD2 identical over 9 bases. The CDR3 has 17 residues. Per the germline V gene, CDR1 is SGHTA and CDR2 is FQGNSA. Losses at the gene ends were 5 bases for V and 8 bases for J; bases not matched to a gene: 16. The CDR3 DNA sequence: TGTGCCAGCAGCGTACAAGCGGGAGGAACACTACATTATGAGCAGTTCTTC. Amino acids: CASSVQAGGTLHYEQFF.

This chain uses TRBV20-1 with TRBJ2-3; no clear D gene. This CDR3 is 12 amino acids long. V was pared by 6 bases and J by 0 bases, with 7 bases between. The germline V gene has CDR1 DFQATT and CDR2 SNEGSKA (reference sequence). The CDR3: CSAPKSTDTQYF. The CDR3 coding sequence is TGCAGTGCCCCTAAAAGCACAGATACGCAGTATTTT.

The chain employs TRBV9 and TRBJ2-1; tentatively, D is TRBD2 (6 bases). Germline loops: CDR1 SGDLS, CDR2 YYNGEE. This CDR3 is built from 15 residues. The ends were cut back, 0 bases at V and 8 bases at J, with 15 bases in the middle. The CDR3 DNA sequence: TGTGCCAGCAGCGTAGTGACGGGAGCTGTGGATGAGCAGTTCTTC. The encoded protein is CASSVVTGAVDEQFF.